This TCR beta chain derives from a study of untreated major depressive disorder. From germline, CDR1 is LNHDA and CDR2 SQIVND (reference sequence). Trimming pared 1 base from V and 3 bases from J, leaving 9 bases between. This CDR3 has 15 residues. Thawed PBMCs underwent magnetic negative selection for CD4+ T cells. The table came from immunoSEQ multiplex PCR; TCRdb's copy has only in-frame clones and leaves some out. The table has 20,000 to 25,000 clones, 87% seen once. The receptor's source is a woman aged 25-40 years in good health. The sequencing sample was made of CD4+ T cells from PBMCs. This chain connects TRBV19 to TRBJ2-2; weak D call: TRBD2 (6 bases). In DNA form, the CDR3 reads TGTGCCAGTAGTATAGGCGGGGCCGACACCGGGGAGCTGTTTTTT. Amino acid sequence: CASSIGGADTGELFF.